The 17 T cell receptor beta chains below all came from one sample that was sequenced in a study of vaccination effects on CD4 cells after COVID-19. The assay was immunoSEQ multiplex PCR, and TCRdb's table has in-frame clones only and misses some. The sample holds around 67,000 clones, about 80% seen once. No antigen has been identified for these receptors. Before any sequencing was done, the ViraFEST assay used viral peptide pools to expand antigen-specific CD4+ T cells. An approximately 10-day culture period preceded the isolation of CD4+ T cells. Subjects were given two BNT162b2 or mRNA-1273 vaccine doses. The sample was CD4+ T cells from PBMCs cultured with HCoV-229E spike peptides, taken after COVID-19 vaccination. The receptors originated from a human donor who received a COVID-19 vaccine.

The chain links TRBV7-8 to TRBJ2-7; the D gene is possibly TRBD2 (7 bases). Germline CDR1 SGHVS, CDR2 FQNEAQ. Trimming left V 1 base short and J 4 bases short, with 14 bases between. This CDR3 region has 15 residues. As DNA, the CDR3 is TGTGCCAGCAGCTTAGGACGGGGGGCCACGTACGAGCAGTACGTC. Amino acids: CASSLGRGATYEQYV.

The CDR3 sequence: CASSDGTGARTGELFF. The CDR3 coding sequence is TGTGCCAGCAGCGACGGGACAGGGGCGCGGACCGGGGAGCTGTTTTTT. The genes are TRBV28 and TRBJ2-2; 10 nucleotides agree with TRBD1. Trimming at V came to 6 bases and at J to 5 bases, leaving 9 bases not matched to a gene. There are 16 residues in the CDR3. Germline assignment: CDR1 MDHEN and CDR2 SYDVKM.

This chain uses TRBV18 with TRBJ1-3; D not certain. This CDR3 contains 15 residues. Trimming pared 1 base from V and 0 bases from J, leaving 7 bases between. CDR1 and CDR2 (germline): KGHSH, LQKENI. CDR3 loop: CASSPREYSGNTIYF. CDR3 nucleotide sequence: TGTGCCAGCTCACCACGGGAATACTCTGGAAACACCATATATTTT.

The rearrangement uses TRBV7-3 and TRBJ2-1; 7 nucleotides line up with TRBD1. This CDR3 is 18 amino acids long. Germline V gene lookup returns CDR1 SGHTA and CDR2 FQGTGA. Trimming cost V 2 bases and J 4 bases; bases outside gene matches: 14. DNA for the CDR3: TGTGCCAGCAGCTTATTCCCGGGGCAAAGACAGGGATACAATGAGCAGTTCTTC. Translating gives CASSLFPGQRQGYNEQFF.

V and J are TRBV29-1 and TRBJ2-3; 10 bases are shared with TRBD1. With 1 base clipped from V and 4 bases from J, the junction kept 5 bases outside the gene matches. Germline V gives CDR1 SQVTM, CDR2 ANQGSEA. The CDR3 is 15 residues long. CDR3 sequence: CSVEGQGAIADTQYF. The CDR3 nucleotides are TGCAGCGTTGAAGGACAGGGGGCCATCGCAGATACGCAGTATTTT.

The chain is built from TRBV5-6 and TRBJ1-2, with TRBD1 matching over 8 bases. The germline CDR1 and CDR2 sequences are SGHDT and YYEEEE. After removal of 3 bases from V and 4 bases from J, the junction contained 5 bases not matched to a gene. The CDR3 is 14 residues long. The CDR3 DNA is TGTGCCAGCAGCTCACTAGACAGGGGCTATGGCTACACCTTC. It is translated as CASSSLDRGYGYTF.

CDR3 nucleotide sequence: TGTGCCAGCAGCTTGGACGCAGGGTCTGAAGCTTTCTTT. This translates into CASSLDAGSEAFF. The chain has TRBV5-4 and TRBJ1-1, with a weak D call TRBD1 (5 bases). The CDR3 has 13 amino acids. Germline CDR1 reads SGHNT; CDR2 reads YYREEE (reference sequence). With 0 bases removed from V and 6 bases from J, the gap between germline ends came to 9 bases. Drawing the rest from reference TRBV5-4 and TRBJ1-1, the complete variable domain is ETGVTQSPTHLIKTRGQQVTLRCSSQSGHNTVSWYQQALGQGPQFIFQYYREEENGRGNFPPRFSGLQFPNYSSELNVNALELDDSALYLCASSLDAGSEAFFGQGTRLTVV.

The chain employs TRBV5-1 and TRBJ2-3; D is unclear. The germline V gene encodes CDR1 SGHRS and CDR2 YFSETQ. Between the trimmed V and J ends, which lost 1 base and 1 base, there was a span of 10 bases. The CDR3 is 15 residues long. DNA of the CDR3: TGCGCCAGCAGCTTGACTCCCGAGGGCACAGATACGCAGTATTTT. As protein: CASSLTPEGTDTQYF. Complete variable domain (other parts from reference TRBV5-1 and TRBJ2-3): KAGVTQTPRYLIKTRGQQVTLSCSPISGHRSVSWYQQTPGQGLQFLFEYFSETQRNKGNFPGRFSGRQFSNSRSEMNVSTLELGDSALYLCASSLTPEGTDTQYFGPGTRLTVL.

The chain combines TRBV15 with TRBJ2-1; unclear D gene. The CDR3 runs 12 residues. Trimming stripped 0 bases from V and 8 bases from J, with 5 bases between. Germline V gene lookup returns CDR1 LNHNV and CDR2 YYDKDF (reference sequence). CDR3 loop: CATSRDFYEQFF. CDR3 DNA: TGTGCCACCAGCAGAGATTTTTATGAGCAGTTCTTC. The full variable domain, rest sourced from reference TRBV15 and TRBJ2-1, is DAMVIQNPRYQVTQFGKPVTLSCSQTLNHNVMYWYQQKSSQAPKLLFHYYDKDFNNEADTPDNFQSRRPNTSFCFLDIRSPGLGDTAMYLCATSRDFYEQFFGPGTRLTVL.

This rearrangement joins TRBV19 to TRBJ1-2, with D hard to call. The CDR3 consists of 14 residues. Deletions cut 7 bases from V and 8 bases from J, with 20 bases between. CDR1 is LNHDA and CDR2 is SQIVND in the germline V gene (reference sequence). CDR3 sequence (DNA): TGTGCCAGTACTCTGGACGGCACCTTGGGCGGCTACACCTTC. Translated, it gives CASTLDGTLGGYTF.

This clone was seen a single time. This chain joins TRBV1 and TRBJ2-2; the DNA was not used to check the table's D call, TRBD2. TRBV1 is a known pseudogene. The length of the CDR3 is 19 residues. This CDR3 reads CTSSQVPPGLAGDTGELFF. Written as DNA, the CDR3 is TGCACCAGCAGCCAAGTTCCACCGGGACTAGCGGGGGACACCGGGGAGCTGTTTTTT.

The chain uses TRBV2 and TRBJ1-2, with D unresolved. From germline, CDR1 is SNHLY and CDR2 FYNNEI. Deletions cut 0 bases from V and 4 bases from J, with 12 bases between. This CDR3 is built from 15 residues. The CDR3 nucleotides are TGTGCCAGCAGTGAAGCTCGGGCAGCCTCCTATGGCTACACCTTC. Translated, it gives CASSEARAASYGYTF.

A few counts support this clone. The rearrangement uses TRBV12-3 or TRBV12-4 and TRBJ1-5, with 8 bases fitting TRBD1. This CDR3 has 11 residues. The ends lost 5 bases at V and 15 bases at J; junction bases unmatched: 6. CDR3 sequence: CASSHSGQAHF. CDR3 DNA: TGTGCCAGCAGTCATTCGGGACAGGCGCATTTT.

This clone has only one observation. The CDR3 spells CASSSWTAALTDTQYF. For the CDR3, the DNA is TGTGCCAGCAGCTCGTGGACAGCGGCTCTCACAGATACGCAGTATTTT. The chain recombines TRBV11-1 with TRBJ2-3; D is perhaps TRBD1 (6 bases). The CDR3 sequence is 16 residues long. The V end was cut by 4 bases, the J end by 2 bases, with 16 bases between. The V gene's germline CDR1 is SGHAT and CDR2 FQDESV (reference sequence).

This sequence joins TRBV10-3 and TRBJ2-5; the match to TRBD1 covers 10 bases. V lost 6 bases to trimming and J lost 4 bases; unmatched junction nucleotides: 8. The germline V gene has CDR1 ENHRY and CDR2 SYGVKD. This CDR3 region has 15 residues. Written as DNA, the CDR3 is TGTGCCATCAGAAGGGACAGGGGTTTAGGAGAGACCCAGTACTTC. Translation: CAIRRDRGLGETQYF.

The sample holds one count of this clone. V gene TRBV2 combines with J gene TRBJ1-2; 9 nucleotides line up with TRBD1. In germline, CDR1 is SNHLY, CDR2 FYNNEI. This CDR3 has 13 residues. The V and J ends lost 8 bases and 8 bases, in that order; junction bases with no gene match: 9. The CDR3 region is CASGGTGGRGYTF. CDR3 sequence (DNA): TGTGCCAGCGGCGGTACAGGGGGCAGGGGCTACACCTTC.

The chain carries TRBV24-1 and TRBJ2-7; 10 nucleotides align to TRBD1. CDR1 KGHDR and CDR2 SFDVKD come from the germline V gene. The CDR3 has 15 amino acids. Unmatched junction bases numbered 4, after V lost 2 bases and J lost 4 bases. The CDR3 DNA reads TGTGCCACCAGTGATTCAAAGGACAGGGGGTACGAGCAGTACGTC. Translating it yields CATSDSKDRGYEQYV.